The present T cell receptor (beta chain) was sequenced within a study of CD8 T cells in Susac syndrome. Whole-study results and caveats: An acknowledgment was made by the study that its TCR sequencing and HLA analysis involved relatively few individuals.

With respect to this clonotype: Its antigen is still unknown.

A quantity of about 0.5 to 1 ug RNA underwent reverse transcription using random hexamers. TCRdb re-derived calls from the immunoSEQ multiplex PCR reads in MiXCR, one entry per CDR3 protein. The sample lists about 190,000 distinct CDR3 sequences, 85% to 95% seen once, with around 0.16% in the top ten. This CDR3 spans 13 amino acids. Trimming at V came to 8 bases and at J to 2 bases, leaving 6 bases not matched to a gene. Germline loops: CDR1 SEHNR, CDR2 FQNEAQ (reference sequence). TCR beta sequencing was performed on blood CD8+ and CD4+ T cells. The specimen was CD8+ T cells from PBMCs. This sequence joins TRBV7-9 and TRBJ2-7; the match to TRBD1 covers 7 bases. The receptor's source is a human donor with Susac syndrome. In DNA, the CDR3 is TGTGCCAGCGGGACAGTGATTGCCTACGAGCAGTACTTC. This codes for CASGTVIAYEQYF.